This T cell receptor beta chain was captured by sequencing in a study of spatial heterogeneity in lung cancer. Study findings and constraints: The study found that expanded intratumoral alpha and beta TCR counts tracked tumor mutation counts.

There are many counts of this clonotype. Its antigen is not identified. For a library built for alpha chains, this beta chain is a stray read; little rests on its size. TCRdb used MiXCR to reprocess the 5' RACE reads, holding one entry per CDR3 protein. The table has roughly 17,000 distinct CDR3 sequences, around 7.1% seen once. V lost 0 bases, J lost 4 bases, and 12 bases stayed unmatched. CDR3 length: 17 residues. Looked up from germline, CDR1 is SGHRS and CDR2 is YFSETQ. Time point in this sample: sample taken at primary tumor resection. Around 68 TRACERx patients with early, untreated non-small cell lung cancer donated samples.

Sequenced here: lung tumor tissue, sampled at surgery. This chain joins TRBV5-1 and TRBJ1-2; 7 bases agree with TRBD1. This clonotype was sampled from a female donor with early-stage non-small cell lung cancer. CDR3 residues: CASSLAPQDRPFYGYTF. The CDR3 DNA is TGCGCCAGCAGCTTGGCCCCACAGGACAGGCCCTTCTATGGCTACACCTTC.